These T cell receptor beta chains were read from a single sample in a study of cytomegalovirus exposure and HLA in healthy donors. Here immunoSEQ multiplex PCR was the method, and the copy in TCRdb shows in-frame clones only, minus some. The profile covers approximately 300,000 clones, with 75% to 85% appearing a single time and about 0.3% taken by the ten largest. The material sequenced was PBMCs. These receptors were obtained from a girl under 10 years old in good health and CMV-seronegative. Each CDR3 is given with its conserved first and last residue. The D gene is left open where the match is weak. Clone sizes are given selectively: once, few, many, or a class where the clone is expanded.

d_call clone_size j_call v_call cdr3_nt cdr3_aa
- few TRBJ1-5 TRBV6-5 TGTGCCAGCAGTTACTCACACAGTCGCAATCAGCCCCAGCATTTT CASSYSHSRNQPQHF
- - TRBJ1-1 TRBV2 TGTGCCAGCAGCACACGAAACACTGAAGCTTTCTTT CASSTRNTEAFF
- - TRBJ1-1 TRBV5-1 TGCGCCAGCAGCTTGGCCGGGGGGACCATGAACACTGAAGCTTTCTTT CASSLAGGTMNTEAFF
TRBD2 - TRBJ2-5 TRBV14 TGTGCCAGCAGCCTTCCAACCGGGACTAGCGGGAGGAACCAAGAGACCCAGTACTTC CASSLPTGTSGRNQETQYF
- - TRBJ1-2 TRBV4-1 TGCGCCAGCAGCCACAGACAGGCCGGGAATTATGGCTACACCTTC CASSHRQAGNYGYTF
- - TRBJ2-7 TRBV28 TGTGCCAGCAGGAAGCGTGACGAGCAGTACTTC CASRKRDEQYF
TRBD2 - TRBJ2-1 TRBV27 TGTGCCAGCAGTAGGGAGATCGCGGGACTAGCGGGGGGTAGCTCCTACAATGAGCAGTTCTTC CASSREIAGLAGGSSYNEQFF
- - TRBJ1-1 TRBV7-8 TGTGCCAGCAGCTATCGGGGGAACACTGAAGCTTTCTTT CASSYRGNTEAFF
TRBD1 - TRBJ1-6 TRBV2 TGTGCCAGCATGGGTAGGGGGCTAAATAATTCACCCCTCCACTTT CASMGRGLNNSPLHF
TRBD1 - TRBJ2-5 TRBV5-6 TGTGCCAGCAGCTTGCGGCAGGGGGAAGTGGAGACCCAGTACTTC CASSLRQGEVETQYF
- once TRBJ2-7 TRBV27 TGTGCCAGCAGGACTCAACCTACCTCAGGGGCCCTATCCTACGAGCAGTACTTC CASRTQPTSGALSYEQYF
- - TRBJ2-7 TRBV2 TGTGCCAGCAGTGAATCAGCGATCGACGAGCAGTACTTC CASSESAIDEQYF
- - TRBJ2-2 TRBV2 TGTGCCAGCAGCCGGGGTAACGGGGAGCTGTTTTTT CASSRGNGELFF
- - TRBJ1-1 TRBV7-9 TGTGCCAGCAGCCTACCACAGGTAGAAGCTTTCTTT CASSLPQVEAFF
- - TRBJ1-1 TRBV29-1 TGCAGCGCCGCGACGGGGGACACTGAAGCTTTCTTT CSAATGDTEAFF
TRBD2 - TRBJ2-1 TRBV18 TGTGCCAGCTCACCACTTGATTTAGCGGGAAAGGGTGATGAGCAGTTCTTC CASSPLDLAGKGDEQFF
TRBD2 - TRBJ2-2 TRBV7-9 TGTGCCAGCAGCCTAAGGACTCTAGCGGGAGACGGGACCGGGGAGCTGTTTTTT CASSLRTLAGDGTGELFF
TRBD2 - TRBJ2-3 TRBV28 TGTGCCAGCAGTTTAACGCTAGCGGGAGCGGATACGCAGTATTTT CASSLTLAGADTQYF
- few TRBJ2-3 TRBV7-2 TGTGCCAGCAGCGTGAGGACAGTCTTCACAGATACGCAGTATTTT CASSVRTVFTDTQYF
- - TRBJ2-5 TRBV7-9 TGTGCCAGCAGCTTATCACTAGCCGACCAAGAGACCCAGTACTTC CASSLSLADQETQYF
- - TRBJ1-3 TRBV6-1 TGCGCCAGCAGTGCACCGGTGTGGGGAGCTGGAAACACCATATATTTT CASSAPVWGAGNTIYF
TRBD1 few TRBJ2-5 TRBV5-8 TGTGCCAGCAGCTTGGGGGACAGGAACTCTGGGTACTTC CASSLGDRNSGYF
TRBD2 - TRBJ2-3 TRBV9 TGTGCCAGCAGTCTGACTAGCGAGCTTAGCACAGATACGCAGTATTTT CASSLTSELSTDTQYF
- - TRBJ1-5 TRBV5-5 TGTGCCAGCAGCTTGCGGGGGAGCAGCAATCAGCCCCAGCATTTT CASSLRGSSNQPQHF
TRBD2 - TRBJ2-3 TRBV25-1 TGTGCCAGCAGTGATTCCCACATGAGGAGCGGGAGGCCGAATACGCAGTATTTT CASSDSHMRSGRPNTQYF
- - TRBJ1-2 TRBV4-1 TGCGCCAGCAGCCAAGGCAAGGGGATTGGCTATGGCTACACCTTC CASSQGKGIGYGYTF
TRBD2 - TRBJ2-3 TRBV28 TGTGCCAGCAGCCCGACTAGCGCAGATACGCAGTATTTT CASSPTSADTQYF
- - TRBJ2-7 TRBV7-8 TGTGCCAGCAGCTTCCTTAACGAGCAGTACTTC CASSFLNEQYF
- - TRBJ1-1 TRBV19 TGTGCCAGTAGTACTCTGGACTTCAGAGCGTTAAGCACTGAAGCTTTCTTT CASSTLDFRALSTEAFF
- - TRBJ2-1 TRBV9 TGTGCCAGCAGCGTCGGGAGTTGGAATGAGCAGTTCTTC CASSVGSWNEQFF
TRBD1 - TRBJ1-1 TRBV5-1 TGCGCCAGCAGCTTGGTAGGGGGCCCCGAGAACACTGAAGCTTTCTTT CASSLVGGPENTEAFF
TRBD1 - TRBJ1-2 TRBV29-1 TGCAGCGTTGACTCCACAGGGGGCGCCGGTGGCTACACCTTC CSVDSTGGAGGYTF
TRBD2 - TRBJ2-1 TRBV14 TGTGCCAGCAGCCCCCTTGGAGCGGGGGGCGACAATGAGCAGTTCTTC CASSPLGAGGDNEQFF
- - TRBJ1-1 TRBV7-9 TGTGCCAGCACACGACAGGACCACACTGAAGCTTTCTTT CASTRQDHTEAFF
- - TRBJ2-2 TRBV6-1 TGTGCCAGCGCTGCGGGGCCAGCGAACACCGGGGAGCTGTTTTTT CASAAGPANTGELFF
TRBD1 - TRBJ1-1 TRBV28 TGTGCCAGCAGTCCCTGGGGGACGACAGGGGTTTTTTCTGAAGCTTTCTTT CASSPWGTTGVFSEAFF
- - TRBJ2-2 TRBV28 TGTGCCAGCGGGAGGCCGAGCCTTGACGGGGAGCTGTTTTTT CASGRPSLDGELFF
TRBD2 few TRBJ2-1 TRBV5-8 TGTGCCAGCAGCTTTCGCAGCGGGAGGGGATTTTACAATGAGCAGTTCTTC CASSFRSGRGFYNEQFF
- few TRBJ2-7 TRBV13 TGTGCCAGCAGCTTAGCGGCAGGACAAATAACCTACGAGCAGTACTTC CASSLAAGQITYEQYF
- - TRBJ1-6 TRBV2 TGTGCCAGCAGTGTACAGGCCTTGCCCCTCCACTTT CASSVQALPLHF
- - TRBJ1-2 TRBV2 TGTGCCAGCAGTGGACAGTCGACTAACTATGGCTACACCTTC CASSGQSTNYGYTF
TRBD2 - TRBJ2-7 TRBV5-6 TGTGCCAGCAGCTTTAGACTCAGCGGGGGGGTTAGTTACGAGCAGTACTTC CASSFRLSGGVSYEQYF
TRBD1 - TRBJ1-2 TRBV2 TGTGCCAGCAGTGAAGGGGGGGACAGCCATATCTATGGCTACACCTTC CASSEGGDSHIYGYTF
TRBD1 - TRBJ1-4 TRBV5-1 TGCGCCAGCAGCTTGGTTCAGGGGGGAAATGAAAAACTGTTTTTT CASSLVQGGNEKLFF
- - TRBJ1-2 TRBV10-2 TGCGCCAGCAGAGCAGGGGTGGGCTATGGCTACACCTTC CASRAGVGYGYTF
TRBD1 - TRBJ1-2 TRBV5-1 TGCGCCAGCAGCTTCCGGACAGGGACGGGGGAACTCGACTATGGCTACACCTTC CASSFRTGTGELDYGYTF
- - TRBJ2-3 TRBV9 TGTGCCAGCAGCGTAGGCGGGTCCGATACGCAGTATTTT CASSVGGSDTQYF
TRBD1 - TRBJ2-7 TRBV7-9 TGTGCCATCGGGACAGGGCCTAACGAGCAGTACTTC CAIGTGPNEQYF
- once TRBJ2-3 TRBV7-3 TGTGCCAGCAGCCCTAGAGGGGGAGCCCTCACAGATACGCAGTATTTT CASSPRGGALTDTQYF
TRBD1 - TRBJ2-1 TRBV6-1 TGTGCCAGCAGGGAGACAGGGGGCTTCGATGAGCAGTTCTTC CASRETGGFDEQFF